A single sample gave rise to the 22 T cell receptor beta chains below, sequenced in a study of PD-1 blockade in classical Hodgkin lymphoma. Relapse after autologous stem cell transplantation occurred in every patient, and brentuximab vedotin exposure varied. Only in-frame clones appear in the TCRdb table, and some are missing; sequencing was by immunoSEQ multiplex PCR. Of about 110,000 clones listed, roughly nine tenths are singletons. The sample in question was peripheral blood mononuclear cells (PBMCs), obtained before the second cycle of nivolumab. The receptors originated from a human donor with classical Hodgkin lymphoma.

Notes on this clone: At one end, the junction sequence differs from germline, possibly due to a read error. The chain has TRBV11-2 and TRBJ2-3, with D tentatively TRBD1 (5 bases). Per the germline V gene, CDR1 is SGHAT and CDR2 is FQNNGV. This CDR3 is 13 amino acids long. The CDR3 protein is CATSLQGPDTQYF. CDR3 bases: TGTGCCACCAGCCTCCAGGGTCCAGATACGCAGTATTTT. Filled out from reference TRBV11-2 and TRBJ2-3, the complete variable domain reads EAGVAQSPRYKIIEKRQSVAFWCNPISGHATLYWYQQILGQGPKLLIQFQNNGVVDDSQLPKDRFSAERLKGVDSTLKIQPAKLEDSAVYLCATSLQGPDTQYFGPGTRLTVL.

This clone was counted a few times. In DNA form, the CDR3 reads TGCGCCAGCAGTGAGCGGCCGGGGACAGCCATCGCTGAAGCTTTCTTT. Protein: CASSERPGTAIAEAFF. The rearrangement uses TRBV10-1 and TRBJ1-1; 7 bases align to TRBD1. The CDR3 is 16 amino acids. V was pared by 2 bases and J by 6 bases, with 12 bases of the junction left unmatched. Germline CDR1 reads WNHNN; CDR2 reads SYGVQD (reference sequence).

The gene calls are TRBV5-6 and TRBJ1-2; 8 bases agree with TRBD1. This CDR3 region has 15 residues. The J segment lost 2 bases and the V segment lost 4 bases, leaving 7 bases of the junction unmatched. The V gene's germline CDR1 is SGHDT and CDR2 YYEEEE. CDR3 in DNA: TGTGCCAGCAGCGGATACAGGGGGGCCAACTATGGCTACACCTTC. It codes for CASSGYRGANYGYTF.

The genes are TRBV19 and TRBJ1-5; D not certain. Trimming pared 4 bases from V and 0 bases from J, leaving 7 bases between. The CDR3 spans 14 residues. CDR1 LNHDA and CDR2 SQIVND come from the germline V gene (reference sequence). The chain's CDR3 is CASSTSNSNQPQHF. CDR3 sequence (DNA): TGTGCCAGTAGTACCAGCAATAGCAATCAGCCCCAGCATTTT.

This clone has just a few counts. V usage is TRBV30 and J usage is TRBJ2-6; no reliable D call. CDR3 length: 14 amino acids. Trimming left V 5 bases short and J 2 bases short, with 10 bases between. Looked up from germline, CDR1 is GTSNPN and CDR2 is SVGIG (reference sequence). The CDR3 nucleotides are TGTGCCTGGGGCCATGGAGCTGGGGCCAACGTCCTGACTTTC. The encoded protein is CAWGHGAGANVLTF.

V usage is TRBV12-2 and J usage is TRBJ2-3; the listed D gene, TRBD1, was not tested against the DNA. TRBV12-2 is classified as a pseudogene. The CDR3 is 18 amino acids. The CDR3 sequence: CASRLVNGQATSTDTQYF. In DNA form, the CDR3 reads TGTGCAAGTCGCTTAGTAAATGGACAGGCCACTAGCACAGATACGCAGTATTTT.

This chain links TRBV10-2 with TRBJ2-7; 11 nucleotides agree with TRBD2. Trimming at V came to 8 bases and at J to 3 bases, leaving 15 bases not matched to a gene. The V gene's germline CDR1 is WSHSY and CDR2 SAAADI. This CDR3 region has 17 residues. The CDR3 sequence: CASLSELAGARSYEQYF. Written as DNA, the CDR3 is TGCGCCAGCCTCTCCGAACTAGCGGGAGCTCGGAGCTACGAGCAGTACTTC.

V and J are TRBV5-1 and TRBJ1-3; D gene unclear. The CDR3 consists of 15 residues. The V and J ends lost 0 bases and 0 bases respectively, with 7 bases between them. From germline, CDR1 is SGHRS and CDR2 YFSETQ. CDR3 nucleotides: TGCGCCAGCAGCTTGGGCGAGGACTCTGGAAACACCATATATTTT. Its translation is CASSLGEDSGNTIYF.

This rearrangement joins TRBV19 to TRBJ1-5, with D possibly being TRBD1 (6 bases). Trimming shortened V by 6 bases and J by 2 bases, and 11 bases separated the two germline ends. The CDR3 is 14 residues long. Germline CDR1 is LNHDA and CDR2 is SQIVND (reference sequence). The CDR3 region has the DNA TGTGCCAGTAGGGACAGCGTGGGCAATCAGCCCCAGCATTTT. Its translation: CASRDSVGNQPQHF.

The chain uses TRBV11-3 and TRBJ1-1; D is unclear. The V gene lost 5 bases and the J gene lost 3 bases, with 7 bases spanning the gap. The CDR3 totals 12 residues. Per germline, CDR1 SGHNT and CDR2 YENEEA. The CDR3 is CASSEDDTEAFF. CDR3 sequence (DNA): TGTGCCAGCAGCGAGGACGACACTGAAGCTTTCTTT.

The gene calls are TRBV28 and TRBJ2-7; D remains unclear. This CDR3 is 15 amino acids long. Trimming shortened V by 4 bases and J by 0 bases, and 13 bases separated the two germline ends. The germline V gene encodes CDR1 MDHEN and CDR2 SYDVKM. CDR3: CASSSPPGSSYEQYF. The CDR3 DNA sequence: TGTGCCAGCAGTTCGCCCCCGGGCAGCTCCTACGAGCAGTACTTC.

V and J are TRBV4-3 and TRBJ2-7; 7 bases agree with TRBD2. This CDR3 is built from 15 residues. Per germline, CDR1 LGHNA and CDR2 YSLEER. V trimming: 1 base; J trimming: 4 bases; junction bases outside the gene matches: 7. The CDR3 bases are TGCGCCAGCAGCCAAGGAAGGCTAGCGGCGTACGAGCAGTACTTC. It is translated as CASSQGRLAAYEQYF.

This clone has only one observation. The V call is TRBV18, the J call TRBJ2-1; 7 bases map to TRBD1. The CDR3 has 15 amino acids. V lost 3 bases to trimming and J lost 6 bases; unmatched junction nucleotides: 8. Germline lookup yields CDR1 KGHSH and CDR2 LQKENI. The CDR3: CASSPPPGQINEQFF. In DNA, the CDR3 is TGTGCCAGCTCACCGCCCCCGGGACAGATCAATGAGCAGTTCTTC.

The gene calls are TRBV2 and TRBJ1-2, with D perhaps TRBD1 (6 bases). Germline CDR1 is SNHLY and CDR2 is FYNNEI. The CDR3 has 13 amino acids. Deletions cut 4 bases from V and 6 bases from J, with 12 bases between. The CDR3 DNA reads TGTGCCAGCAGTGTTTGGCCAGGGGATGGCTACACCTTC. It is translated as CASSVWPGDGYTF. The variable domain in full, completed from reference TRBV2 and TRBJ1-2, reads EPEVTQTPSHQVTQMGQEVILRCVPISNHLYFYWYRQILGQKVEFLVSFYNNEISEKSEIFDDQFSVERPDGSNFTLKIRSTKLEDSAMYFCASSVWPGDGYTFGSGTRLTVV.

V and J are TRBV4-3 and TRBJ1-4; D ambiguous. The CDR3 covers 15 residues. The germline V gene has CDR1 LGHNA and CDR2 YSLEER. Trimming shortened V by 5 bases and J by 2 bases, and 12 bases separated the two germline ends. For the CDR3, the DNA is TGCGCCAGCAGCAGGCAATCGGATACTAATGAAAAACTGTTTTTT. It codes for CASSRQSDTNEKLFF.

Regarding this clone: The sample holds other DNA sequences that translate to the same CDR3. The chain couples TRBV5-1 to TRBJ1-1; no reliable D call. The CDR3 runs 15 residues. The germline CDR1 and CDR2 sequences are SGHRS and YFSETQ. V lost 0 bases and J 0 bases, leaving 9 bases between the germline ends. The CDR3 reads CASSLDRQMNTEAFF. The CDR3, as DNA: TGCGCCAGCAGCTTGGACAGACAAATGAACACTGAAGCTTTCTTT.

V is TRBV6-5 and J is TRBJ2-7; no clear D. This CDR3 is built from 16 residues. Trimming took 0 bases from V and 1 from J, leaving 13 bases between them. Germline V lookup: CDR1 MNHEY, CDR2 SVGAGI. The CDR3: CASSYSRIGLSYEQYF. In DNA, the CDR3 is TGTGCCAGCAGTTACTCTCGTATCGGCCTGTCCTACGAGCAGTACTTC.

The chain employs TRBV5-1 and TRBJ2-7; 8 bases align to TRBD1. This CDR3 comprises 15 residues. Germline-derived CDR1 and CDR2 are SGHRS and YFSETQ. The trim removed 4 bases at V and 3 bases at J, leaving 9 bases unmatched. DNA for the CDR3: TGCGCCAGCAGCGCCGCGACAGGGGCAATCTACGAGCAGTACTTC. Translating gives CASSAATGAIYEQYF.

The chain joins TRBV28 to TRBJ2-1; no reliable D call. Germline CDR1 and CDR2: MDHEN and SYDVKM. Deletions cut 7 bases from V and 8 bases from J, with 9 bases between. The CDR3 runs to 11 residues. The CDR3 protein is CASNSGDEQFF. CDR3 sequence (DNA): TGTGCCAGCAATTCTGGCGATGAGCAGTTCTTC.

The chain carries TRBV7-6 and TRBJ2-1; D unclear. This CDR3 region has 14 residues. V was trimmed by 3 bases and J by 6 bases, leaving 12 bases between them. Germline lookup yields CDR1 SGHVS and CDR2 FNYEAQ. CDR3 coding DNA: TGTGCCAGCAGCTTGGGCCCAGATCTCAATGAGCAGTTCTTC. Its translation is CASSLGPDLNEQFF.

The chain combines TRBV2 with TRBJ1-1; unclear D gene. The CDR3 runs to 14 residues. Trimming took 6 bases from V and 4 from J, leaving 15 bases between them. Germline CDR1 SNHLY, CDR2 FYNNEI. This chain's CDR3 is CASSLDGGSTEAFF. CDR3 bases: TGTGCCAGCAGCTTAGATGGAGGGAGCACTGAAGCTTTCTTT. The variable domain in full, completed from reference TRBV2 and TRBJ1-1, reads EPEVTQTPSHQVTQMGQEVILRCVPISNHLYFYWYRQILGQKVEFLVSFYNNEISEKSEIFDDQFSVERPDGSNFTLKIRSTKLEDSAMYFCASSLDGGSTEAFFGQGTRLTVV.

The J gene is TRBJ2-7, the V gene TRBV6-5; TRBD1 or TRBD2 may be the D gene (5 bases each). Germline V lookup: CDR1 MNHEY, CDR2 SVGAGI. The V gene lost 5 bases and the J gene lost 4 bases, with 18 bases spanning the gap. The CDR3 runs to 15 residues. The CDR3 loop is CASSGTEIRKYEQYF. The DNA for the CDR3 is TGTGCCAGCAGTGGGACGGAAATCCGCAAGTACGAGCAGTACTTC.